This T cell receptor beta chain emerged from a study of blood T cell repertoires in COVID-19. The overall study: The study drew acute and convalescent COVID-19 samples from the United States, Italy and Spain. The analysed material was cDNA or gDNA that came from T cells, B-cell-depleted T cells, or PBMCs.

Per the original methods: Reference gene primer amplification gave estimated nucleated cell counts. The method was immunoSEQ multiplex PCR; TCRdb's version includes in-frame clones alone and lacks a portion of them. Clone size and the V and J calls come from that table; the DNA yielded D and trimming. The sample consists of about 180,000 clones, 70% to 85% of them appearing once. The V end was cut by 5 bases, the J end by 0 bases, with 7 bases between. CDR1 is MNHEY, CDR2 SMNVEV, per germline (reference sequence). This CDR3 is built from 13 residues. The TCR comes from a human donor in a cohort sampled during active COVID-19. Input material: peripheral blood. V gene TRBV27 combines with J gene TRBJ1-2; D unclear. CDR3 in amino acids: CASSRDSNYGYTF. In DNA form, the CDR3 reads TGTGCCAGCAGTCGCGACTCTAACTATGGCTACACCTTC.